This T cell receptor (beta chain) was retrieved from a study of blood T cells in healthy people across ages. Points from the study as a whole: Both naive CD4+ cell counts and diversity were greater in long-lived donors than in aged donors. It was held that the diversity estimates obtained from one million T cells were underestimates.

A J-beta primer mix and a sample-barcoded 5' primer were used in a second PCR of roughly 6 to 12 cycles. The template-switch adaptor, which had 12 random nucleotides, put a tag on each cDNA molecule. There were at least 2.5 million CDR3-containing paired-end reads obtained from each sample. TCRdb recomputed calls from the 5' RACE reads with MiXCR, one row per CDR3 protein. This sample has hundreds of thousands of distinct CDR3 sequences, with more than 40% found just once. This clonotype has only a few counts. Its specificity is not known. Looked up from germline, CDR1 is MNHEY and CDR2 is SMNVEV (reference sequence). This CDR3 has 15 amino acids. After removal of 8 bases from V and 3 bases from J, the junction contained 4 bases not matched to a gene.

The TCR comes from a man aged 55 to 70 in good health. The chain combines TRBV27 with TRBJ2-5, with TRBD2 matching over 15 bases. The sample taken for sequencing was blood. CDR3 region: CASSGLAGGEETQYF. CDR3 sequence (DNA): TGTGCCAGCTCGGGACTAGCGGGGGGAGAAGAGACCCAGTACTTC.